A single sample is the source of the 10 T cell receptor beta chains below, sequenced in a study of blood T cell repertoires in COVID-19. Sequencing used immunoSEQ multiplex PCR; TCRdb keeps in-frame clones, though not all of them. The table lists a few hundred thousand clones, around 83% of them singletons, with 6.6% in the top ten. Sequencing used PBMCs or T cells enriched from blood (not recorded which). The source of these receptors is a woman in her forties or fifties who had been exposed to COVID-19.

The V and J genes are TRBV27 and TRBJ2-2; TRBD2 matches at 12 bases. The V and J ends lost 0 bases and 7 bases, in that order; junction bases with no gene match: 6. The CDR3 loop spans 17 amino acids. Per germline, CDR1 MNHEY and CDR2 SMNVEV (reference sequence). This CDR3 reads CASSLSRLAGAVGELFF. The DNA for the CDR3 is TGTGCCAGCAGTTTATCCCGACTAGCGGGGGCCGTCGGGGAGCTGTTTTTT.

V gene TRBV6-5 combines with J gene TRBJ1-5; TRBD1 matches 7 bases. CDR1 and CDR2 from the germline V gene are MNHEY and SVGAGI. The CDR3 runs 13 residues. The ends lost 6 bases at V and 6 bases at J; junction bases unmatched: 5. CDR3 sequence: CASSQTGVQPQHF. CDR3 nucleotides: TGTGCCAGCAGCCAAACAGGGGTTCAGCCCCAGCATTTT.

This chain connects TRBV30 to TRBJ1-1, with D perhaps TRBD1 (5 bases). This CDR3 region has 15 residues. Germline-derived CDR1 and CDR2 are GTSNPN and SVGIG (reference sequence). The V gene lost 5 bases and the J gene lost 5 bases, with 21 bases spanning the gap. CDR3 sequence: CAWAPTGGRLTEAFF. Here the CDR3 DNA reads TGTGCCTGGGCGCCCACCGGGGGGAGGCTGACTGAAGCTTTCTTT.

This chain joins TRBV2 and TRBJ1-2; 10 bases line up with TRBD1. This CDR3 has 15 amino acids. Germline-derived CDR1 and CDR2 are SNHLY and FYNNEI. The ends lost 6 bases at V and 1 base at J; junction bases unmatched: 5. For the CDR3, the DNA is TGTGCCAGCAGAGAACGGGACAGGGGTAACTATGGCTACACCTTC. Residues: CASRERDRGNYGYTF.

This clone was picked up one time. The V call is TRBV11-2, the J call TRBJ2-7; D remains unclear. CDR3 length: 14 amino acids. Trimming shortened V by 5 bases and J by 5 bases, and 16 bases separated the two germline ends. Germline V gene sequence: CDR1 SGHAT, CDR2 FQNNGV. The CDR3 reads CASSRLTLLNEQYF. CDR3 in DNA: TGTGCCAGCAGCCGACTTACCCTCCTCAACGAGCAGTACTTC. Combining the CDR3 with reference TRBV11-2 and TRBJ2-7 gives the whole variable domain EAGVAQSPRYKIIEKRQSVAFWCNPISGHATLYWYQQILGQGPKLLIQFQNNGVVDDSQLPKDRFSAERLKGVDSTLKIQPAKLEDSAVYLCASSRLTLLNEQYFGPGTRLTVT.

The rearrangement joins TRBV30 to TRBJ2-7; 11 nucleotides align to TRBD2. There are 15 residues in the CDR3. Germline V CDR1 and CDR2: GTSNPN, SVGIG (reference sequence). J lost 6 bases, V lost 2 bases, and 9 bases had no gene match. The CDR3 spells CAWSFPTSGDIEQYF. The CDR3 region has the DNA TGTGCCTGGAGTTTTCCGACTAGCGGGGATATCGAGCAGTACTTC. Full variable domain (outside the CDR3, taken from reference TRBV30 and TRBJ2-7): SQTIHQWPATLVQPVGSPLSLECTVEGTSNPNLYWYRQAAGRGLQLLFYSVGIGQISSEVPQNLSASRPQDRQFILSSKKLLLSDSGFYLCAWSFPTSGDIEQYFGPGTRLTVT.

In its sample, this clone was seen once. The CDR3 region is CAWSGDTYGYTF. The CDR3 nucleotides read TGTGCCTGGAGTGGGGACACCTATGGCTACACCTTC. V gene TRBV30 combines with J gene TRBJ1-2; weak D call: TRBD1 (6 bases). Trimming took 1 base from V and 4 from J, leaving 7 bases between them. From germline, CDR1 is GTSNPN and CDR2 SVGIG (reference sequence). The CDR3 spans 12 residues. The whole variable domain, filled in from reference TRBV30 and TRBJ1-2, reads SQTIHQWPATLVQPVGSPLSLECTVEGTSNPNLYWYRQAAGRGLQLLFYSVGIGQISSEVPQNLSASRPQDRQFILSSKKLLLSDSGFYLCAWSGDTYGYTFGSGTRLTVV.

The CDR3 is CASSIGGYGYTF. The CDR3 bases are TGTGCCAGCAGTATTGGCGGCTATGGCTACACCTTC. This chain uses TRBV12-3 or TRBV12-4 with TRBJ1-2; no clear D gene. V was trimmed by 5 bases and J by 4 bases, leaving 8 bases between them. The CDR3 runs to 12 residues.

The chain carries TRBV3-1 (or the pseudogene TRBV3-2) and TRBJ2-7; D call uncertain. CDR1 LGHDT and CDR2 YNNKEL come from the germline V gene (reference sequence). The length of the CDR3 is 13 residues. The V and J ends lost 4 bases and 3 bases respectively, with 10 bases between them. This chain's CDR3 is CASSPVSDYEQYF. The DNA of the CDR3 is TGTGCCAGCAGCCCCGTCTCAGACTACGAGCAGTACTTC.

This chain links TRBV4-3 with TRBJ2-3; the D is unclear. V lost 0 bases to trimming and J lost 5 bases, with 6 bases between them. This CDR3 has 13 amino acids. Germline lookup yields CDR1 LGHNA and CDR2 YSLEER. The CDR3 sequence: CASSQDPGDTQYF. The CDR3 DNA reads TGCGCCAGCAGCCAAGATCCCGGAGATACGCAGTATTTT.